Following are 28 T cell receptor beta chains from one sample sequenced in a study of technical replicates of blood from several donors. Repertoires were generated with immunoSEQ multiplex PCR, while TCRdb's copy carries only in-frame clones and drops some. The sample holds tens of thousands of clones, approximately 95% seen once. The sample consisted of T cells isolated from PBMCs. These receptors came from a human donor in good health.

The chain carries TRBV28 and TRBJ2-7, with D hard to call. CDR1 and CDR2 from the germline V gene are MDHEN and SYDVKM. The V gene lost 7 bases and the J gene lost 7 bases, with 17 bases spanning the gap. This CDR3 has 13 amino acids. Here the CDR3 reads CASTPPLLREQYF. The CDR3 bases are TGTGCCAGCACTCCCCCACTCCTTCGGGAGCAGTACTTC.

V usage is TRBV6-5 and J usage is TRBJ2-7; 9 nucleotides match TRBD2. Losses at the gene ends were 4 bases for V and 3 bases for J; bases not matched to a gene: 7. CDR3 length equals 15 residues. Germline lookup yields CDR1 MNHEY and CDR2 SVGAGI. The chain's CDR3 is CASSSSGLAIYEQYF. The CDR3 DNA sequence: TGTGCCAGCAGTTCCTCGGGACTAGCAATCTACGAGCAGTACTTC.

The V call is TRBV14, the J call TRBJ2-5; 11 bases map to TRBD2. The V segment lost 4 bases and the J segment 1 base; nucleotides outside the gene matches: 5. The germline V gene has CDR1 SGHDN and CDR2 FVKESK. The CDR3 has 16 amino acids. The CDR3 DNA sequence: TGTGCCAGCAGCCGAAGACTAGCGGGAACCCAAGAGACCCAGTACTTC. Protein product: CASSRRLAGTQETQYF. Full variable domain (remainder filled in from reference TRBV14 and TRBJ2-5): EAGVTQFPSHSVIEKGQTVTLRCDPISGHDNLYWYRRVMGKEIKFLLHFVKESKQDESGMPNNRFLAERTGGTYSTLKVQPAELEDSGVYFCASSRRLAGTQETQYFGPGTRLLVL.

The chain employs TRBV10-1 and TRBJ1-1; D might be TRBD1 (5 bases). Trimming took 5 bases from V and 0 from J, leaving 7 bases between them. CDR3 length: 13 amino acids. Germline CDR1 WNHNN, CDR2 SYGVQD (reference sequence). The DNA of the CDR3 is TGCGCCAGCAGTTCAGGGTTGAACACTGAAGCTTTCTTT. It translates to CASSSGLNTEAFF.

V and J are TRBV19 and TRBJ1-5; possible D gene TRBD1, 5 bases. Trimming cost V 4 bases and J 6 bases, with 13 bases left between them. The germline V gene has CDR1 LNHDA and CDR2 SQIVND (reference sequence). CDR3 length: 14 residues. CDR3 loop: CASSTGGSGQPQHF. For the CDR3, the DNA is TGTGCCAGTAGTACGGGGGGGTCCGGTCAGCCCCAGCATTTT.

The J gene is TRBJ2-2, the V gene TRBV28, with TRBD2 matching 11 bases. Germline V lookup: CDR1 MDHEN, CDR2 SYDVKM. The CDR3 totals 18 residues. V shed 3 bases, J shed 4 bases, and the junction held 10 bases outside the gene matches. CDR3 in DNA: TGTGCCAGCAGTTTGTTGGCTAGCGGGAGGTGGGGCACCGGGGAGCTGTTTTTT. It translates to CASSLLASGRWGTGELFF.

V usage is TRBV6-5 and J usage is TRBJ2-1, with 9 bases fitting TRBD1. Per the germline V gene, CDR1 is MNHEY and CDR2 is SVGAGI. J lost 6 bases, V lost 2 bases, and 8 bases had no gene match. CDR3 length: 16 residues. The CDR3 DNA reads TGTGCCAGCAGTTACGACGGGACAGGGCGGCTCAATGAGCAGTTCTTC. It translates to CASSYDGTGRLNEQFF.

The chain combines TRBV6-5 with TRBJ1-1, with D perhaps matching TRBD1 (6 bases). The CDR3 length is 15 residues. Looked up from germline, CDR1 is MNHEY and CDR2 is SVGAGI. Trimming removed 0 bases from V and 4 bases from J, with 12 bases in between. CDR3 sequence reads: CASSYSVRGATEAFF. DNA for the CDR3: TGTGCCAGCAGTTACTCTGTCAGGGGAGCCACTGAAGCTTTCTTT.

The chain combines TRBV7-9 with TRBJ2-1; D perhaps matches TRBD2 (6 bases). Deletions cut 5 bases from V and 8 bases from J, with 19 bases between. The germline V gene encodes CDR1 SEHNR and CDR2 FQNEAQ (reference sequence). The length of the CDR3 is 15 residues. As DNA, the CDR3 is TGTGCCAGCAGCACGGGACTCAGTGAGATCGATGAGCAGTTCTTC. It yields the protein CASSTGLSEIDEQFF.

The chain carries TRBV7-2 and TRBJ2-7; D is possibly TRBD2 (5 bases). CDR3 length: 14 amino acids. From germline, CDR1 is SGHTA and CDR2 FQGNSA. V lost 5 bases and J 6 bases, leaving 17 bases between the germline ends. The CDR3 here is CASSRGNQEVEQYF. In DNA, the CDR3 is TGTGCCAGCAGCCGAGGGAACCAAGAGGTCGAGCAGTACTTC.

The chain carries TRBV29-1 and TRBJ1-2; no clear D. The CDR3 length is 13 residues. V was shortened by 0 bases and J by 4 bases, with 9 bases between the two germline ends. Germline assignment: CDR1 SQVTM and CDR2 ANQGSEA. This chain's CDR3 is CSVEEDISYGYTF. CDR3 coding DNA: TGCAGCGTTGAAGAAGACATCTCCTATGGCTACACCTTC.

This rearrangement joins TRBV5-1 to TRBJ1-4, with a tentative D call TRBD1 (6 bases). CDR3 length: 14 amino acids. V was trimmed by 4 bases and J by 0 bases, leaving 7 bases between them. Germline V CDR1 and CDR2: SGHRS, YFSETQ. DNA of the CDR3: TGCGCCAGCAGCGAGGGGGCAACTAATGAAAAACTGTTTTTT. Its protein product is CASSEGATNEKLFF.

The rearrangement links TRBV29-1 to TRBJ2-7; TRBD2 matches at 8 bases. The CDR3 totals 13 residues. The germline CDR1 and CDR2 sequences are SQVTM and ANQGSEA. With 5 bases clipped from V and 3 bases from J, the junction kept 6 bases outside the gene matches. For the CDR3, the DNA is TGCAGCGTTCGGAGTAGCGGGAACTACGAGCAGTACTTC. It specifies CSVRSSGNYEQYF.

The rearrangement uses TRBV6-1 and TRBJ2-1; TRBD2 might be the D (6 bases). CDR1 MNHNS and CDR2 SASEGT come from the germline V gene. CDR3 length: 15 amino acids. The germline V and J ends were trimmed by 0 bases and 12 bases, with 18 bases remaining between them. CDR3 protein: CASSEAVFRGTGQFF. CDR3 nucleotide sequence: TGTGCCAGCAGTGAAGCCGTTTTTCGCGGGACGGGGCAGTTCTTC.

The CDR3 nucleotides read TGTGCCAGCAGCAACGGGACAGGGCACACAGATACGCAGTATTTT. As protein: CASSNGTGHTDTQYF. V is TRBV5-4 and J is TRBJ2-3, with TRBD1 identical over 9 bases. This CDR3 has 15 residues. Germline V gives CDR1 SGHNT, CDR2 YYREEE (reference sequence). After removal of 4 bases from V and 2 bases from J, the junction contained 5 bases not matched to a gene.

The count of this clone is one. CDR3 coding DNA: TGCGCCAGCAGCTTGGACGCAGCGGGTTCCGGGGAGCTGTTTTTT. Its protein product is CASSLDAAGSGELFF. The chain carries TRBV5-1 and TRBJ2-2; tentatively, D is TRBD2 (6 bases). The CDR3 has 15 residues. Trimming cost V 0 bases and J 6 bases, with 12 bases left between them. Germline-derived CDR1 and CDR2 are SGHRS and YFSETQ.

This chain connects TRBV5-8 to TRBJ2-3, with 7 bases matching TRBD2. CDR1 is SGHTS, CDR2 YDEGEE, per germline. V was clipped by 4 bases and J by 2 bases; unmatched bases: 10. This CDR3 contains 16 residues. Here the CDR3 DNA reads TGTGCCAGCAGCCTACGGCCTAGCGGACTCACAGATACGCAGTATTTT. This sequence encodes CASSLRPSGLTDTQYF.

The chain employs TRBV18 and TRBJ1-4, with a weak D call TRBD1 (5 bases). Deletions cut 2 bases from V and 5 bases from J, with 15 bases between. The CDR3 runs 16 residues. CDR1 and CDR2 from the germline V gene are KGHSH and LQKENI. The CDR3, as DNA: TGTGCCAGCTCACCAGGTCTTACACGGGGGAATGAAAAACTGTTTTTT. This gives the protein CASSPGLTRGNEKLFF.

J is TRBJ2-7 and V is TRBV7-9; 8 bases are a match to TRBD1. V shed 11 bases, J shed 3 bases, and the junction held 12 bases outside the gene matches. The germline gives CDR1 SEHNR, CDR2 FQNEAQ (reference sequence). The CDR3 has 14 amino acids. The CDR3 loop is CAALSEDRDYEQYF. The CDR3 nucleotides are TGTGCCGCCCTATCCGAGGACAGGGACTACGAGCAGTACTTC.

The chain recombines TRBV6-1 with TRBJ2-7, with a possible D match to TRBD2 (5 bases). The germline V gene encodes CDR1 MNHNS and CDR2 SASEGT. The CDR3 sequence is 13 residues long. V lost 3 bases and J lost 3, with 9 bases in between. DNA of the CDR3: TGTGCCAGCAGTGAGGTAGCGCACTACGAGCAGTACTTC. Translated, it gives CASSEVAHYEQYF.

The chain links TRBV11-2 to TRBJ2-1; 9 bases are shared with TRBD2. Trimming cost V 5 bases and J 6 bases; bases outside gene matches: 5. The CDR3 consists of 14 residues. Germline values: CDR1 SGHAT, CDR2 FQNNGV. The DNA of the CDR3 is TGTGCCAGCAGCCGACTAGCGGAAGGCAATGAGCAGTTCTTC. Encoded protein: CASSRLAEGNEQFF. The variable domain in full, with the rest retrieved from reference TRBV11-2 and TRBJ2-1, is EAGVAQSPRYKIIEKRQSVAFWCNPISGHATLYWYQQILGQGPKLLIQFQNNGVVDDSQLPKDRFSAERLKGVDSTLKIQPAKLEDSAVYLCASSRLAEGNEQFFGPGTRLTVL.

The chain carries TRBV7-3 and TRBJ2-7; 8 bases are a match to TRBD1. CDR3 length: 16 residues. Germline V gene sequence: CDR1 SGHTA, CDR2 FQGTGA. Unmatched junction bases numbered 6, after V lost 2 bases and J lost 0 bases. The CDR3: CASSLWGTGSSYEQYF. The CDR3 DNA reads TGTGCCAGCAGCTTATGGGGGACAGGAAGCTCCTACGAGCAGTACTTC.

This clone was seen once. This rearrangement joins TRBV6-1 to TRBJ1-2; D is unresolved. Germline CDR1 and CDR2: MNHNS and SASEGT. The CDR3 loop spans 11 amino acids. The ends were cut back, 5 bases at V and 6 bases at J, with 7 bases in the middle. The CDR3 protein is CASSNEDGYTF. The CDR3 DNA sequence: TGTGCCAGCAGTAACGAGGATGGCTACACCTTC.

The chain couples TRBV4-1 to TRBJ1-5; tentatively, D is TRBD1 (6 bases). Deletions cut 0 bases from V and 0 bases from J, with 9 bases between. This CDR3 spans 16 amino acids. Germline assignment: CDR1 MGHRA and CDR2 YSYEKL. The CDR3, as DNA: TGCGCCAGCAGCCAAGATGCACAGGGTAGCAATCAGCCCCAGCATTTT. It is translated as CASSQDAQGSNQPQHF.

This chain uses TRBV27 with TRBJ1-1; tentative D call: TRBD1 (5 bases). Trimming removed 4 bases from V and 5 bases from J, with 14 bases in between. The V gene's germline CDR1 is MNHEY and CDR2 SMNVEV (reference sequence). The CDR3 extends over 14 amino acids. The CDR3 protein is CASSWGGRITEAFF. CDR3 DNA: TGTGCCAGCAGTTGGGGGGGAAGAATTACTGAAGCTTTCTTT.

The chain has TRBV7-8 and TRBJ1-2; 11 positions agree with TRBD1. The CDR3 is 14 amino acids. CDR1 is SGHVS, CDR2 FQNEAQ, per germline. With 9 bases clipped from V and 8 bases from J, the junction kept 11 bases outside the gene matches. The CDR3 bases are TGTGCCAGTACTCGGGGGGACAGGGGGAGAGGCTACACCTTC. Protein product: CASTRGDRGRGYTF.

CDR3 coding DNA: TGTGCCAGCAGTACCGACAGGGGGCTTCGGGAGACCCAGTACTTC. Protein product: CASSTDRGLRETQYF. The rearrangement uses TRBV6-6 and TRBJ2-5, with 10 bases lining up with TRBD1. The germline V gene encodes CDR1 MNHNY and CDR2 SVGAGI (reference sequence). The CDR3 sequence is 15 residues long. J gave up 5 bases and V 5 bases, and 8 bases lay outside the gene matches.

This chain connects TRBV19 to TRBJ2-1; unclear D gene. The CDR3 is 16 amino acids. CDR1 is LNHDA, CDR2 SQIVND, per germline (reference sequence). Trimming cost V 4 bases and J 0 bases, with 13 bases left between them. The CDR3 protein is CASSTAIGSSYNEQFF. The CDR3 nucleotides read TGTGCCAGTAGTACAGCGATAGGTAGCTCCTACAATGAGCAGTTCTTC. The entire variable domain, with the rest obtained from reference TRBV19 and TRBJ2-1, is as follows: DGGITQSPKYLFRKEGQNVTLSCEQNLNHDAMYWYRQDPGQGLRLIYYSQIVNDFQKGDIAEGYSVSREKKESFPLTVTSAQKNPTAFYLCASSTAIGSSYNEQFFGPGTRLTVL.